These 13 T cell receptor beta chains originate from one sample sequenced in a study of CD8 T cells in ankylosing spondylitis. Each CDR3 protein gets one entry after TCRdb re-called the 5' RACE reads with MiXCR. Among over 25,000 distinct CDR3 sequences listed, approximately 7.9% were seen once. Specimen: blood. All receptors come from a male donor with ankylosing spondylitis or in good health (not recorded which).

By sample fraction, this clonotype is medium-sized. J is TRBJ2-3 and V is TRBV7-3; D call uncertain. The CDR3 length is 12 residues. CDR1 SGHTA and CDR2 FQGTGA come from the germline V gene. Trimming took off 5 bases at V and 2 bases at J, with 5 bases between the two ends. The CDR3 coding sequence is TGTGCCAGCAGCCTGGACACAGATACGCAGTATTTT. It is translated as CASSLDTDTQYF.

V usage is TRBV9 and J usage is TRBJ2-3, with TRBD2 identical over 9 bases. CDR1 SGDLS and CDR2 YYNGEE come from the germline V gene. V trimming: 1 base; J trimming: 6 bases; junction bases outside the gene matches: 9. This CDR3 has 16 residues. The CDR3 DNA sequence: TGTGCCAGCAGCGTATTTGCGGGAGGGCCCGGGGATACGCAGTATTTT. Translated, it gives CASSVFAGGPGDTQYF.

The chain couples TRBV12-3 or TRBV12-4 to TRBJ1-5, with TRBD1 as a possible D gene (5 bases). The V and J ends lost 3 bases and 5 bases respectively, with 8 bases between them. This CDR3 has 13 residues. CDR3 region: CASSFGGDQPQHF. The CDR3 region has the DNA TGTGCCAGCAGTTTCGGGGGGGATCAGCCCCAGCATTTT.

This clonotype has more than one count but fewer than ten. The J gene is TRBJ2-1, the V gene TRBV5-4; D is perhaps TRBD1 or TRBD2 (5 bases each). V was shortened by 5 bases and J by 0 bases, with 12 bases between the two germline ends. This CDR3 contains 15 residues. Germline CDR1 is SGHNT and CDR2 is YYREEE (reference sequence). The CDR3 here is CASRSGRSSYNEQFF. The CDR3 nucleotides are TGTGCCAGCAGATCGGGACGTAGCTCCTACAATGAGCAGTTCTTC.

This clonotype was counted only a few times. The rearrangement joins TRBV20-1 to TRBJ2-7; 8 nucleotides agree with TRBD2. The CDR3 length is 14 residues. J was trimmed by 3 bases and V by 6 bases; bases with no gene match: 10. CDR1 and CDR2 (germline): DFQATT, SNEGSKA (reference sequence). The CDR3 DNA reads as TGCAGTGCCGGAGGCTCAGCGGGAGTCTACGAGCAGTACTTC. It yields the protein CSAGGSAGVYEQYF.

This clonotype was seen only a few times. The V gene is TRBV7-2, the J gene TRBJ1-3; D is unresolved. V gave up 4 bases and J gave up 4 bases, with 14 bases separating them. This CDR3 has 15 amino acids. CDR1 SGHTA and CDR2 FQGNSA come from the germline V gene. This CDR3 reads CASSSIGHPGNTIYF. Here the CDR3 DNA reads TGTGCCAGCAGCTCGATCGGCCATCCCGGAAACACCATATATTTT. Variable domain in full (rest from reference TRBV7-2 and TRBJ1-3): GAGVSQSPSNKVTEKGKDVELRCDPISGHTALYWYRQSLGQGLEFLIYFQGNSAPDKSGLPSDRFSAERTGGSVSTLTIQRTQQEDSAVYLCASSSIGHPGNTIYFGEGSWLTVV.

The chain couples TRBV12-3 or TRBV12-4 to TRBJ1-4, with D unclear. The CDR3 is made up of 13 amino acids. Trimming left V 5 bases short and J 4 bases short, with 8 bases between. CDR3 in amino acids: CASSRRGNEKLFF. The DNA of the CDR3 is TGTGCCAGCAGTCGTCGGGGTAATGAAAAACTGTTTTTT.

This sequence joins TRBV6-6 and TRBJ2-2; 8 bases align to TRBD1. J was trimmed by 3 bases and V by 6 bases; bases with no gene match: 6. CDR3 length: 15 residues. Germline CDR1 and CDR2: MNHNY and SVGAGI (reference sequence). The CDR3 bases are TGTGCCAGCAGCCAGGGACAGGTAGACACCGGGGAGCTGTTTTTT. Translation gives CASSQGQVDTGELFF.

Only a few counts were recorded for this clonotype. The DNA for the CDR3 is TGTGCCAGCAGTTTAGAACCCGGATTTGGGGTTAGCACTGAAGCTTTCTTT. This encodes CASSLEPGFGVSTEAFF. The chain recombines TRBV12-3 or TRBV12-4 with TRBJ1-1; D is unresolved. V lost 1 base and J lost 4, with 19 bases in between. This CDR3 is 17 amino acids long.

V gene TRBV10-3 combines with J gene TRBJ2-5, with D perhaps TRBD2 (6 bases). CDR1 and CDR2 (germline): ENHRY, SYGVKD. The length of the CDR3 is 14 residues. The V end lost 4 bases, the J end lost 9 bases, and 18 bases lay between the germline ends. CDR3 bases: TGTGCCATCAGTGGGGGGGAGAGGCCCGAGTCCCAGTACTTC. Its translation is CAISGGERPESQYF.

The table lists this clonotype with many counts. The chain joins TRBV21-1 to TRBJ2-1; the table's D call of TRBD1 was not tested on the DNA. TRBV21-1 is a pseudogene locus. CDR3 length: 13 amino acids. The CDR3 region is CASAPSSYNEQFF. As DNA, the CDR3 is TGTGCCAGCGCCCCGAGCTCCTACAATGAGCAGTTCTTC.

This clonotype has just a few counts. The chain links TRBV4-3 to TRBJ2-5; 9 bases agree with TRBD2. V trimming: 10 bases; J trimming: 5 bases; junction bases outside the gene matches: 5. Per the germline V gene, CDR1 is LGHNA and CDR2 is YSLEER. This CDR3 spans 12 amino acids. As DNA, the CDR3 is TGCGCCATCGGGACTAGCTGGGAGACCCAGTACTTC. Protein: CAIGTSWETQYF.

This clonotype was observed at least ten times. The chain links TRBV14 to TRBJ2-3; 9 bases map to TRBD1. The J segment lost 1 base and the V segment lost 3 bases, leaving 2 bases of the junction unmatched. From germline, CDR1 is SGHDN and CDR2 FVKESK. CDR3 length equals 15 residues. Here the CDR3 reads CASSQRTGGTDTQYF. The CDR3 nucleotides are TGTGCCAGCAGCCAGAGGACAGGGGGCACAGATACGCAGTATTTT.